Listed here are 7 T cell receptor beta chains from one sample, sequenced in a study of identical twins. From the 5' RACE reads, TCRdb called clonotypes with MiXCR, one entry per CDR3 protein. Here the sample spans fewer than 500,000 distinct CDR3 sequences, approximately 25% being singletons. These data were likewise used in another study, on T cells expressing NK-cell markers.

Sequenced: CD4+ T cells sorted from blood. Receptor source: a woman between 18 and 29 years old in good health.

The V call is TRBV5-1, the J call TRBJ2-5, with unresolved D. V was trimmed by 0 bases and J by 5 bases, leaving 8 bases between them. Germline V gives CDR1 SGHRS, CDR2 YFSETQ. CDR3 size: 13 residues. The CDR3 bases are TGCGCCAGCAGCTTGGGAACGCACGAGACCCAGTACTTC. It codes for CASSLGTHETQYF.

The chain recombines TRBV28 with TRBJ2-5, with 8 bases fitting TRBD1. The CDR3 covers 15 residues. The germline V gene encodes CDR1 MDHEN and CDR2 SYDVKM. The trim removed 2 bases at V and 4 bases at J, leaving 6 bases unmatched. In DNA form, the CDR3 reads TGTGCCAGCAGTTTACATCAGGGGGCCGGAGAGACCCAGTACTTC. This encodes CASSLHQGAGETQYF. Complete variable domain (other parts from reference TRBV28 and TRBJ2-5): DVKVTQSSRYLVKRTGEKVFLECVQDMDHENMFWYRQDPGLGLRLIYFSYDVKMKEKGDIPEGYSVSREKKERFSLILESASTNQTSMYLCASSLHQGAGETQYFGPGTRLLVL.

This clonotype appeared a few times. For the CDR3, the DNA is TGCGCCAGCAGCCGATCGACTAGCGGGATTCTCGAGCAGTACTTC. Its translation is CASSRSTSGILEQYF. The chain couples TRBV5-1 to TRBJ2-7; 11 nucleotides agree with TRBD2. After removal of 4 bases from V and 6 bases from J, the junction contained 9 bases not matched to a gene. Germline assignment: CDR1 SGHRS and CDR2 YFSETQ. The CDR3 loop spans 15 amino acids.

V and J are TRBV19 and TRBJ2-5, with 8 positions matching TRBD1. Trimming cost V 5 bases and J 5 bases; bases outside gene matches: 4. Germline CDR1 is LNHDA and CDR2 is SQIVND (reference sequence). The CDR3 has 13 amino acids. This chain's CDR3 is CASSAGGWETQYF. The CDR3 region has the DNA TGTGCCAGTAGTGCAGGGGGCTGGGAGACCCAGTACTTC. The full variable domain, with the rest looked up from reference TRBV19 and TRBJ2-5, is DGGITQSPKYLFRKEGQNVTLSCEQNLNHDAMYWYRQDPGQGLRLIYYSQIVNDFQKGDIAEGYSVSREKKESFPLTVTSAQKNPTAFYLCASSAGGWETQYFGPGTRLLVL.

The chain employs TRBV5-6 and TRBJ2-3, with D hard to call. Germline loops: CDR1 SGHDT, CDR2 YYEEEE. The V and J ends lost 0 bases and 5 bases respectively, with 10 bases between them. The CDR3 has 14 residues. The CDR3 reads CASSLVGLGDTQYF. The CDR3 region has the DNA TGTGCCAGCAGCTTGGTGGGCCTAGGAGATACGCAGTATTTT.

The V and J genes are TRBV5-5 and TRBJ2-3; 10 bases line up with TRBD2. The CDR3 is 16 amino acids. Trimming took 0 bases from V and 3 from J; bases not matched to a gene: 4. CDR1 is SGHKS and CDR2 is YYEKEE in the germline V gene (reference sequence). In DNA, the CDR3 is TGTGCCAGCAGCTTGGTGCTAGCGGGGGCAACAGATACGCAGTATTTT. Encoded protein: CASSLVLAGATDTQYF. The entire variable domain, with the rest obtained from reference TRBV5-5 and TRBJ2-3, is as follows: DAGVTQSPTHLIKTRGQQVTLRCSPISGHKSVSWYQQVLGQGPQFIFQYYEKEERGRGNFPDRFSARQFPNYSSELNVNALLLGDSALYLCASSLVLAGATDTQYFGPGTRLTVL.

This clonotype was seen only a few times. The V call is TRBV11-2, the J call TRBJ1-4; 8 bases fit TRBD1. Germline CDR1 is SGHAT and CDR2 is FQNNGV. This CDR3 is built from 14 residues. The V and J ends lost 3 bases and 13 bases, in that order; junction bases with no gene match: 10. CDR3: CASSFAAGGSGLFF. The DNA of the CDR3 is TGTGCCAGCAGCTTTGCAGCAGGGGGCTCGGGACTGTTTTTT. The full variable domain, completed using reference TRBV11-2 and TRBJ1-4, is EAGVAQSPRYKIIEKRQSVAFWCNPISGHATLYWYQQILGQGPKLLIQFQNNGVVDDSQLPKDRFSAERLKGVDSTLKIQPAKLEDSAVYLCASSFAAGGSGLFFGSGTQLSVL.